The following is a T cell receptor (beta chain) sequence with its context. This clonotype was seen at least ten times. No cognate antigen has been identified for it. No per-base quality is available; no much larger clone lies one base away. V and J lose 6 bases and 2 bases, and a span of 13 bases separates them. CDR1 and CDR2 were assigned from the germline V gene as SQVTM and ANQGSEA. From the cysteine up to the phenylalanine, the CDR3 has a length of 13 residues. This entry keeps only the CDR3 DNA: 39 bases, framed from base 1. The time point label on this specimen signifies: persistent/refractory GD, antithyroid drugs over 5 years with positive TRAb. RNA was extracted from PBMCs in TRIzol for both TCR sequencing and RNA sequencing. Graves' disease was diagnosed according to American Thyroid Association guidelines. Patients were recruited from an endocrinology department in Xi'an, China. Each patient gave 7 to 9.5 milliliters of peripheral blood, collected in an EDTA anticoagulant tube. PBMCs were isolated by Ficoll Paque Plus density gradient separation without further T cell sorting. An Agilent 2100 Bioanalyzer and agarose gel were used to check RNA quality, and a NanoDrop 2000 was used to measure RNA concentration.

These data originate in a study of regulatory T cells in long-lasting Graves disease (dated by TCRdb to the early 2020s). Concerning the study at large: Persistent Graves' disease was defined as persistently positive TSH receptor autoantibodies together with antithyroid drug treatment for over 5 years. This study used TCR sequencing and RNA sequencing of peripheral blood to compare persistent Graves' disease patients against newly diagnosed Graves' disease patients. The study took place in China and was registered as a clinical trial. A total of around 33 samples underwent TCR sequencing, from some 13 patients with persistent Graves' disease and 20 or so patients with newly diagnosed Graves' disease. Antithyroid drugs had been taken for roughly 10 years on average by persistent Graves' disease patients in the clinical cohort.

Broad study findings and their caveats: The authors acknowledged the small sample size as a limitation that may reduce accuracy. Sequencing and analysis were restricted to the TCR beta chain. Lower TCR Shannon entropy and fewer highly expanded clones were observed in persistent Graves' disease patients than in newly diagnosed patients, which suggested clonal expansion. Because the primary lesion, thyroid tissue, could not be accessed, the study looked at peripheral blood alone. A larger number of public clonotypes was shared among persistent patients (more than 2,500) than among newly diagnosed patients (approximately 930). Preferential use of TRBV28, TRBJ1-2 and TRBJ2-5 was observed in persistent disease, whereas TRBV20-1 and TRBJ2-1 were favored in newly diagnosed disease.

Receptors were amplified or captured by multiplex PCR. The reads were generated on an Illumina HiSeq 4000. TCR beta libraries were built with iRepertoire HTBI primers and Arm-PCR amplification of CDR3 regions. Before sequencing, the PCR products went through gel purification. Under the source paper's analysis protocol: A total of some 60 TRBV and under 15 TRBJ segments were identified across samples and were used for gene usage analysis of CDR3 amino acid clonotypes. COPE and FqMerger were used to merge filtered high-quality paired reads into contigs. BLAST was used to align contigs to IMGT TRBV, TRBD and TRBJ reference genes, with CDR3 defined following IMGT. Highly expanded clones were defined as clonotypes with a frequency above 0.1%. Shannon entropy was used to measure repertoire diversity, and the Gini coefficient was used to measure V-J evenness. A clonotype found in more than one individual was treated as public. TCRdb cleaned the public reads at Q25 with fastp, built clones with MiXCR and kept in-frame beta chains. Every distinct CDR3 protein forms one entry, paired with its most common genes and DNA. For this entry, the V and J calls and clone size follow TCRdb and not the study's own pipeline. The sample table contains 300,000 to 350,000 distinct CDR3 sequences; only one count was recorded for less than 20% of them. Of the sample, over 25% is held by the ten largest clones.

The TCR was taken from a female donor with Graves disease. This receptor chain uses TRBV29-1 and TRBJ1-1; a tentative D call is TRBD1 (5 bases match). This material consisted of peripheral blood mononuclear cells (PBMCs), taken when the disease was refractory, from a patient treated with antithyroid drugs. CDR3 loop: CSVIGAINTEAFF. Read as DNA, the sequence is TGCAGCGTCATAGGGGCAATTAACACTGAAGCTTTCTTT.